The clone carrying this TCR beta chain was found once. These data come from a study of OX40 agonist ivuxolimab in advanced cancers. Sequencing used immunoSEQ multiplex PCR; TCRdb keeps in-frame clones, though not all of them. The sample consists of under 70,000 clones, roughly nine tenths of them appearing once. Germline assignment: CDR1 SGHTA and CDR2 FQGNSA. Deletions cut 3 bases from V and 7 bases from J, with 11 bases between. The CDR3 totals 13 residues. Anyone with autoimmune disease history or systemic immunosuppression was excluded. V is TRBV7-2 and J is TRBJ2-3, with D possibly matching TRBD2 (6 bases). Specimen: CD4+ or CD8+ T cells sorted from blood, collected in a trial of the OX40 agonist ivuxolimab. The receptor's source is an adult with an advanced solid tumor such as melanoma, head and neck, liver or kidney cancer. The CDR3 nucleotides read TGTGCCAGCAGCTTGGGTAGCGGAAATACGCAGTATTTT. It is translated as CASSLGSGNTQYF.